The clone carrying this T cell receptor (beta chain) was observed at least ten times. Its antigen is undetermined. Authors of the study amplified TCR beta CDR3 regions from RNA transcripts. First-round RT-PCR targeting the TCR CDR3 was performed with the HTBI primer set. MiXCR was run by TCRdb on the multiplex PCR reads, yielding one entry per CDR3 protein. The sample includes hundreds of thousands of distinct CDR3 sequences, roughly 14% of them seen just once. Per the germline V gene, CDR1 is GTSNPN and CDR2 is SVGIG (reference sequence). This CDR3 is 14 amino acids long. Trimming removed 2 bases from V and 0 bases from J, with 8 bases in between. The data originate from a study of T cells in Graves' hyperthyroidism and ophthalmopathy. As for the study in general: Peripheral blood was acquired at first diagnosis, ahead of any therapy whatsoever. Broader study findings: Within blood appeared most thyroid clonotypes that had expanded above 0.001. A 13 V-J signature model discriminated ophthalmopathy versus stable hyperthyroidism.

Patients with uncontrolled infections, other autoimmune diseases, pregnancy or lactation were excluded. Sequenced: blood. This chain connects TRBV30 to TRBJ2-1, with D tentatively TRBD2 (5 bases). This clonotype originated in a woman in her forties or fifties with Graves' ophthalmopathy. CDR3 loop: CAWSKGSSYNEQFF. CDR3 nucleotides: TGTGCCTGGAGTAAAGGGAGCTCCTACAATGAGCAGTTCTTC.